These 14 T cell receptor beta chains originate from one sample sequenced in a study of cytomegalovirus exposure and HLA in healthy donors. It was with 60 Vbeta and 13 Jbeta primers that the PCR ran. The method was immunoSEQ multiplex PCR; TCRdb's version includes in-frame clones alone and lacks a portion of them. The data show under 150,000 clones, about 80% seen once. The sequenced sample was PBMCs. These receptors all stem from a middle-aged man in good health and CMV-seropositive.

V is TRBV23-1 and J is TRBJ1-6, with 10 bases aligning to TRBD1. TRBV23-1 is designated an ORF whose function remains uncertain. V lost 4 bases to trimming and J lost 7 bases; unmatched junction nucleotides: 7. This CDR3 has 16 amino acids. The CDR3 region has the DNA TGCGCCAGCAGTCCCCCGGGACAGGGGAAGAATTCACCCCTCCACTTT. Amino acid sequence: CASSPPGQGKNSPLHF.

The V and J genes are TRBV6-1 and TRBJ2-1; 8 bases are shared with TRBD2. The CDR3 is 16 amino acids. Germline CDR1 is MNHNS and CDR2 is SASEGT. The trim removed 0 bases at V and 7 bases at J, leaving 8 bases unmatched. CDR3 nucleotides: TGTGCCAGCAGTGAAGCGTTGCGGGGGGTTAGGAATGAGCAGTTCTTC. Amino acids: CASSEALRGVRNEQFF.

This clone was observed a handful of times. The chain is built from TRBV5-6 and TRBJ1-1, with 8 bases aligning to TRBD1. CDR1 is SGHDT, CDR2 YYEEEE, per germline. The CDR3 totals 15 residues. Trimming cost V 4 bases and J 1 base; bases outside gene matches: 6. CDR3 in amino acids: CASSAAQGANTEAFF. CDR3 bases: TGTGCCAGCAGCGCAGCCCAGGGGGCGAACACTGAAGCTTTCTTT.

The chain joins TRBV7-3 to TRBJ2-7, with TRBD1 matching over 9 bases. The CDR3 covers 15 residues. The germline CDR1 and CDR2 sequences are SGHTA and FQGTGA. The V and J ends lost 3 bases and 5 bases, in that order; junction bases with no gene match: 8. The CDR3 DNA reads TGTGCCAGCAGCTTGTTCGGGACAGGGAAGCACGAGCAGTACTTC. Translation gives CASSLFGTGKHEQYF.

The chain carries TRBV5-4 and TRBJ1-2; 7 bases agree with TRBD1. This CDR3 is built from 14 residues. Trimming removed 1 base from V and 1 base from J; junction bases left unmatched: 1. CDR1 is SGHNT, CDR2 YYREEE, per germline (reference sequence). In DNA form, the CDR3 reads TGTGCCAGCAGCTTGACAGGGGTTAACTATGGCTACACCTTC. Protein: CASSLTGVNYGYTF.

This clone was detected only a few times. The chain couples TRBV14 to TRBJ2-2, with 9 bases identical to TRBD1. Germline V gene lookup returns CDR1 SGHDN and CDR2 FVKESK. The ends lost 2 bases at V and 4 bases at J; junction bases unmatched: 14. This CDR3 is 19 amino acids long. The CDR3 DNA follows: TGTGCCAGCAGCCAAACTTTCGGACAGGGGATCGTTGGCACCGGGGAGCTGTTTTTT. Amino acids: CASSQTFGQGIVGTGELFF.

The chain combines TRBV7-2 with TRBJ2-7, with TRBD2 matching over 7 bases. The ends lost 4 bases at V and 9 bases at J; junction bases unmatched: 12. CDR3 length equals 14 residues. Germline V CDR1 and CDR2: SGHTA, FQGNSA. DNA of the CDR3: TGTGCCAGCAGCTCCCAGGGACTACAAACCCGGCAGTACTTC. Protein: CASSSQGLQTRQYF.

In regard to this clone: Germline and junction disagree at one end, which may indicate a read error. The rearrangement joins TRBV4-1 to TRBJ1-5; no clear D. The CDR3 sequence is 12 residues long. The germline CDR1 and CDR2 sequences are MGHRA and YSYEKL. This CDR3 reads CASSQIGGPLDF. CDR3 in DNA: TGCGCCAGCAGCCAAATTGGTGGGCCCTTGGATTTT.

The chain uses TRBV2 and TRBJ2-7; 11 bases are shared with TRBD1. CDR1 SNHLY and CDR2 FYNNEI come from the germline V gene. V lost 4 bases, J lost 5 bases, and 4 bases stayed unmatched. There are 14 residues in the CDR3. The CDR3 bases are TGTGCCAGCAGTGCGGGACAGGGGGTCAACGAGCAGTACTTC. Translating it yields CASSAGQGVNEQYF.

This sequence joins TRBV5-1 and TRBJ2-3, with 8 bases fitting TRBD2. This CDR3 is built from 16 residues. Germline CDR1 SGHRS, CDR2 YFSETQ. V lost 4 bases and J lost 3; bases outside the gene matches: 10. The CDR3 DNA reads TGCGCCAGCAGCCTTTCTAGCGGGCCAGGGACAGATACGCAGTATTTT. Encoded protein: CASSLSSGPGTDTQYF.

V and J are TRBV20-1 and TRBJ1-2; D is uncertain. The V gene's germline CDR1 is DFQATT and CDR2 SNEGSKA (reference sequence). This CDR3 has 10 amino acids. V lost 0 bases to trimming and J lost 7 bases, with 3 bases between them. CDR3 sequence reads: CSARDSGYTF. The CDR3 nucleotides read TGCAGTGCTAGAGATAGTGGCTACACCTTC.

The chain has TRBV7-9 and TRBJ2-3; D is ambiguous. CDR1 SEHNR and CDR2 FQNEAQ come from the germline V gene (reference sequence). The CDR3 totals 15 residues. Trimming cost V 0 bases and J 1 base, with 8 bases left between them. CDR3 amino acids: CASSLARSGTDTQYF. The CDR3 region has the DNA TGTGCCAGCAGCTTAGCGAGGAGCGGCACAGATACGCAGTATTTT. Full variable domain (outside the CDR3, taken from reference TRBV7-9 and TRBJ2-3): DTGVSQNPRHKITKRGQNVTFRCDPISEHNRLYWYRQTLGQGPEFLTYFQNEAQLEKSRLLSDRFSAERPKGSFSTLEIQRTEQGDSAMYLCASSLARSGTDTQYFGPGTRLTVL.

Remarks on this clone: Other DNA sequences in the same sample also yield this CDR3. The CDR3 nucleotides are TGCGCCAGCAGCCTCAGGGGAGGCAATCAGCCCCAGCATTTT. Residues: CASSLRGGNQPQHF. V usage is TRBV5-1 and J usage is TRBJ1-5, with D perhaps matching TRBD1 (6 bases). The V end was cut by 4 bases, the J end by 2 bases, with 10 bases between. The CDR3 loop spans 14 amino acids. In germline, CDR1 is SGHRS, CDR2 YFSETQ. Filled out from reference TRBV5-1 and TRBJ1-5, the complete variable domain reads KAGVTQTPRYLIKTRGQQVTLSCSPISGHRSVSWYQQTPGQGLQFLFEYFSETQRNKGNFPGRFSGRQFSNSRSEMNVSTLELGDSALYLCASSLRGGNQPQHFGDGTRLSIL.

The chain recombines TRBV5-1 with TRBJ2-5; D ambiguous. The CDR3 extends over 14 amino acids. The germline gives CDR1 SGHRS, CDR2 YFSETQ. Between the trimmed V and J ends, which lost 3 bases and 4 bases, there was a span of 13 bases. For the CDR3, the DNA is TGCGCCAGCAGCTCGATACGACCGGGAGAGACCCAGTACTTC. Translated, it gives CASSSIRPGETQYF. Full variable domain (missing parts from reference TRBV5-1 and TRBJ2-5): KAGVTQTPRYLIKTRGQQVTLSCSPISGHRSVSWYQQTPGQGLQFLFEYFSETQRNKGNFPGRFSGRQFSNSRSEMNVSTLELGDSALYLCASSSIRPGETQYFGPGTRLLVL.